This section outlines one T cell receptor (beta chain) sequence together with its context. Its antigen remains unknown. The data were taken from a study of T cell responses to AZD1222 COVID-19 vaccine. This CDR3 region has 17 residues. The ends lost 3 bases at V and 0 bases at J; junction bases unmatched: 7. Germline values: CDR1 SGHTA, CDR2 FQGNSA. Points from the study as a whole: Baseline seropositives among AZD1222 recipients totaled only 5 to 7. Reports say nearly half of spike-specific TCRs go after unmutated variant regions. Receipt of two AZD1222 doses was followed by a rise in Spike-specific TCR breadth and depth. Repertoires in all cases were sampled only once the peak T cell response had passed.

The table came from immunoSEQ multiplex PCR; TCRdb's copy has only in-frame clones and leaves some out. The sample carries about 130,000 clones, roughly 90% recorded once. Material: peripheral blood, obtained on day 0 of AZD1222 vaccination. This receptor was taken from an adult in good health. The chain combines TRBV7-2 with TRBJ1-5; TRBD1 matches 8 bases. The CDR3 sequence: CASSLGTGSPSNQPQHF. CDR3 coding DNA: TGTGCCAGCAGCTTGGGGACAGGTTCCCCTAGCAATCAGCCCCAGCATTTT.